Listed here are 18 T cell receptor beta chains from one sample, sequenced in a study of STAT5B mutations in CD4+ large granular lymphocyte leukemia. Sequenced by immunoSEQ multiplex PCR; TCRdb stores in-frame clones only, minus some. The sample has 30,000 to 35,000 clones, around 88% seen once. The sample was CD4+ T cells from blood buffy coats. The source is a human donor in good health.

The chain links TRBV7-2 to TRBJ2-7; 10 nucleotides match TRBD1. Germline V gene sequence: CDR1 SGHTA, CDR2 FQGNSA. V shed 4 bases and J 9 bases; nucleotides not matched to a gene: 3. The CDR3 runs 12 residues. The CDR3 DNA follows: TGTGCCAGCAGCTCTCGGACAGGGGGGCAGTACTTC. Its translation: CASSSRTGGQYF.

This chain joins TRBV10-3 and TRBJ2-5; the match to TRBD2 covers 11 bases. The CDR3 loop spans 16 amino acids. Per the germline V gene, CDR1 is ENHRY and CDR2 is SYGVKD. The V gene end was trimmed by 0 bases and the J gene end by 2 bases; junction bases not matched to a gene: 2. The CDR3 loop reads CAISESLAGVQETQYF. CDR3 in DNA: TGTGCCATCAGTGAGTCACTAGCGGGAGTTCAAGAGACCCAGTACTTC.

The chain joins TRBV19 to TRBJ1-1, with D perhaps TRBD1 (6 bases). Germline assignment: CDR1 LNHDA and CDR2 SQIVND (reference sequence). The CDR3 totals 14 residues. V lost 3 bases and J lost 3, with 11 bases in between. The CDR3 DNA reads TGTGCCAGTAGTATCGTAGGGGGGGACACTGAAGCTTTCTTT. This translates into CASSIVGGDTEAFF.

This clone was seen a handful of times. The chain employs TRBV7-9 and TRBJ1-3; D remains unclear. Trimming took 7 bases from V and 0 from J, leaving 7 bases between them. Germline V gene data show CDR1 as SEHNR and CDR2 as FQNEAQ (reference sequence). The CDR3 extends over 13 amino acids. The CDR3 DNA is TGTGCCAGCAATCAACCCTCTGGAAACACCATATATTTT. Translation: CASNQPSGNTIYF.

V gene TRBV18 combines with J gene TRBJ1-2; 9 bases align to TRBD1. Germline trimming cut 3 bases from V and 7 bases from J; bases unmatched to any gene: 9. In germline, CDR1 is KGHSH, CDR2 LQKENI. The CDR3 runs 15 residues. In DNA, the CDR3 is TGTGCCAGCTCACCCGGACAGGGGCCTTTAACTGGCTACACCTTC. Protein sequence: CASSPGQGPLTGYTF.

The V gene is TRBV4-3, the J gene TRBJ1-1; 9 bases fit TRBD1. Germline-derived CDR1 and CDR2 are LGHNA and YSLEER. The J segment lost 3 bases and the V segment lost 0 bases, leaving 8 bases of the junction unmatched. The CDR3 spans 17 residues. CDR3 bases: TGCGCCAGCAGCCAAGATTTGGTCGGGACAGGGTACACTGAAGCTTTCTTT. This sequence encodes CASSQDLVGTGYTEAFF.

The CDR3 loop reads CASSRGSAVDQDTQYF. In nucleotides, the CDR3 is TGCGCCAGCAGTAGGGGGTCGGCGGTGGACCAAGATACGCAGTATTTT. This chain links TRBV10-1 with TRBJ2-3, with a weak D call TRBD1 (6 bases). The CDR3 is 16 residues long. Per the germline V gene, CDR1 is WNHNN and CDR2 is SYGVQD (reference sequence). Trimming pared 5 bases from V and 5 bases from J, leaving 20 bases between.

The rearrangement links TRBV2 to TRBJ2-7, with 8 positions matching TRBD1. The CDR3 has 12 residues. V shed 6 bases, J shed 7 bases, and the junction held 5 bases outside the gene matches. Germline CDR1 SNHLY, CDR2 FYNNEI. CDR3 sequence reads: CASRGQDPEQYF. DNA of the CDR3: TGTGCCAGCAGGGGACAGGACCCGGAGCAGTACTTC.

This chain joins TRBV14 and TRBJ2-2; D remains ambiguous. From germline, CDR1 is SGHDN and CDR2 FVKESK. The CDR3 runs 14 residues. Trimming stripped 1 base from V and 8 bases from J, with 11 bases between. The CDR3 bases are TGTGCCAGCAGCCAAGTAGGCTCGTGGGGGGAGCTGTTTTTT. The encoded protein is CASSQVGSWGELFF.

The rearrangement joins TRBV9 to TRBJ2-5; maybe TRBD1 (6 bases). The CDR3 runs to 15 residues. V was trimmed by 0 bases and J by 7 bases, leaving 16 bases between them. CDR1 and CDR2 (germline): SGDLS, YYNGEE. CDR3 region: CASSVDDRSLGTQYF. The CDR3 nucleotides are TGTGCCAGCAGCGTAGACGACAGGTCTCTGGGGACCCAGTACTTC.

The V call is TRBV4-3, the J call TRBJ2-5; a weak D match, TRBD2 (5 bases). The length of the CDR3 is 18 residues. Germline V gene lookup returns CDR1 LGHNA and CDR2 YSLEER. V was shortened by 0 bases and J by 1 base, with 18 bases between the two germline ends. CDR3 loop: CASSQDLPGRSGQETQYF. CDR3 bases: TGCGCCAGCAGCCAAGATCTACCAGGTAGGAGCGGCCAAGAGACCCAGTACTTC.

J is TRBJ1-2 and V is TRBV11-2; D perhaps matches TRBD1 (5 bases). Germline V gene data show CDR1 as SGHAT and CDR2 as FQNNGV. This CDR3 has 12 amino acids. V lost 3 bases and J lost 9, with 11 bases in between. For the CDR3, the DNA is TGTGCCAGCAGCTTGGAGGGGCAGAGCTACACCTTC. This codes for CASSLEGQSYTF. Complete variable domain (other parts from reference TRBV11-2 and TRBJ1-2): EAGVAQSPRYKIIEKRQSVAFWCNPISGHATLYWYQQILGQGPKLLIQFQNNGVVDDSQLPKDRFSAERLKGVDSTLKIQPAKLEDSAVYLCASSLEGQSYTFGSGTRLTVV.

This rearrangement joins TRBV7-2 to TRBJ2-5; TRBD2 is a possible D gene (6 bases). Germline V gene sequence: CDR1 SGHTA, CDR2 FQGNSA. V lost 8 bases and J lost 5, with 15 bases in between. This CDR3 region has 13 residues. The CDR3 nucleotides read TGTGCCAGCGGACGTCAGGAGGGGGAGACCCAGTACTTC. Residues: CASGRQEGETQYF.

The CDR3 spells CAWSVMGQGTYTF. The CDR3 DNA reads TGTGCCTGGAGTGTAATGGGACAGGGAACCTACACCTTC. The gene calls are TRBV30 and TRBJ1-2; 9 bases are a match to TRBD1. This CDR3 spans 13 amino acids. The V and J ends lost 0 bases and 10 bases, in that order; junction bases with no gene match: 6. The germline V gene encodes CDR1 GTSNPN and CDR2 SVGIG (reference sequence).

This chain joins TRBV6-5 and TRBJ1-1, with 7 bases that match TRBD1. The CDR3 is 15 amino acids. Germline lookup yields CDR1 MNHEY and CDR2 SVGAGI. V shed 1 base, J shed 10 bases, and the junction held 12 bases outside the gene matches. Here the CDR3 reads CASSYWANLGGPAFF. The CDR3 DNA sequence: TGTGCCAGCAGTTACTGGGCCAACTTAGGGGGCCCAGCTTTCTTT.

The chain links TRBV7-2 to TRBJ2-1; D gene ambiguous. The CDR3 contains 16 residues. Between the trimmed V and J ends, which lost 5 bases and 4 bases, there was a span of 18 bases. CDR1 and CDR2 from the germline V gene are SGHTA and FQGNSA. Written as DNA, the CDR3 is TGTGCCAGCAGCCAGCCGCCTAACGGACGGTACAATGAGCAGTTCTTC. It encodes CASSQPPNGRYNEQFF.

The CDR3 is CASSILNTDTQYF. CDR3 sequence (DNA): TGTGCCAGTAGTATCCTAAACACAGATACGCAGTATTTT. The V gene is TRBV19, the J gene TRBJ2-3; no firm D call. Between the trimmed V and J ends, which lost 3 bases and 2 bases, there was a span of 6 bases. Germline CDR1 is LNHDA and CDR2 is SQIVND (reference sequence). The CDR3 extends over 13 amino acids.

The chain is built from TRBV9 and TRBJ1-1, with TRBD1 as a possible D gene (5 bases). CDR1 SGDLS and CDR2 YYNGEE come from the germline V gene. V lost 4 bases and J 7 bases, leaving 14 bases between the germline ends. CDR3 size: 13 residues. CDR3 amino acids: CASSMMGPSEAFF. In DNA, the CDR3 is TGTGCCAGCAGCATGATGGGGCCCAGTGAAGCTTTCTTT.